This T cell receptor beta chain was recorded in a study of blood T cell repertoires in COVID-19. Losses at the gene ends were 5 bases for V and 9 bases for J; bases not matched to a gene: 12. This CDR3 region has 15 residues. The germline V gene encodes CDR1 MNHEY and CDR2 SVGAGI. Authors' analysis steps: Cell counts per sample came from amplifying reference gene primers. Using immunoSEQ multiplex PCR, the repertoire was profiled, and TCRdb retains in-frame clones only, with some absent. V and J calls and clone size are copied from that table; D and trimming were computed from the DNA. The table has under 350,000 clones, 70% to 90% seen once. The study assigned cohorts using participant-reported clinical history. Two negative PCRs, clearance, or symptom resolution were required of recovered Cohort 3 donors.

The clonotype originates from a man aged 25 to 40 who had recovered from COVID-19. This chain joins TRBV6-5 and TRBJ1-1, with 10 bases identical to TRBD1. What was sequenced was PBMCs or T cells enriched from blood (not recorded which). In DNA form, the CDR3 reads TGTGCCAGCAGTCCCTTGACAGGGGGCGCATTACAAGCTTTCTTT. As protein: CASSPLTGGALQAFF.